This TCR beta chain was found in a study of shared clonotypes between healthy human individuals. It was across several immunoSEQ plates that each subset's genomic DNA was evenly split. Sequencing was performed with immunoSEQ multiplex PCR; in TCRdb, only in-frame clones are kept and a portion is missing. The sample has 400,000 to 600,000 clones, approximately 95% seen once. The germline V gene encodes CDR1 MGHDK and CDR2 SYGVNS. V was pared by 1 base and J by 8 bases, with 17 bases between. The CDR3 is 15 amino acids. V gene TRBV25-1 combines with J gene TRBJ1-2, with a possible D match to TRBD1 (5 bases). Source material: naive CD4+ T cells sorted from blood. Subset given: CD45RA+ positively selected. The origin of this receptor is a woman under 40 in good health. The DNA of the CDR3 is TGTGCCAGCAGTGAATCCCCGGACATACTCGGGGGCTACACCTTC. It translates to CASSESPDILGGYTF.